This record concerns one T cell receptor (beta chain) sequence. Its antigen is undetermined. This entry belongs to a study of cytomegalovirus exposure and HLA in healthy donors. Trimming removed 0 bases from V and 4 bases from J, with 10 bases in between. The CDR3 has 15 amino acids. Germline V gene data show CDR1 as MNHEY and CDR2 as SVGAGI. Study-level points and caveats: Within an earlier analysis, most TCR beta V segments proved productive either about 87% or about 30% of the time. A later analysis reportedly found fewer N-insertions in an Asian-associated ancestry cluster than the roughly 700-donor mean. Further analysis, carried out later, found HLA-associated TCR beta chains more clonally expanded than equally common other chains.

Vbeta (60) and Jbeta (13) primers were used in the PCR. The assay was immunoSEQ multiplex PCR, and TCRdb's table has in-frame clones only and misses some. This sample has some 170,000 clones, with 82% found just once. This clonotype was obtained from a girl aged 2 to 10 in good health and CMV-seropositive. Sample: PBMCs. J is TRBJ1-5 and V is TRBV6-5; D might be TRBD1 (6 bases). The CDR3 bases are TGTGCCAGCAGTTACTCGGGGGCTATAAATCAGCCCCAGCATTTT. Protein: CASSYSGAINQPQHF.